Listed here are 16 T cell receptor beta chains from one sample, sequenced in a study of T cells in Graves' hyperthyroidism and ophthalmopathy. TCR beta CDR3 sequences were amplified from RNA transcripts. With the HTBI primer set, the TCR CDR3 went through a first round of RT-PCR. A single record per CDR3 protein comes from TCRdb applying MiXCR to the multiplex PCR reads. The sample lists 640,000 or so distinct CDR3 sequences, roughly 14% occurring once. Sequenced material: blood. These receptors all come from a woman aged 40 to 50 with Graves' ophthalmopathy.

Ten or more counts support this clonotype. This chain connects TRBV19 to TRBJ2-5; D possibly corresponds to TRBD2 (5 bases). Trimming shortened V by 9 bases and J by 4 bases, and 9 bases separated the two germline ends. The CDR3 contains 11 residues. CDR1 and CDR2 from the germline V gene are LNHDA and SQIVND (reference sequence). As DNA, the CDR3 is TGTGCCAGCGACGGAGGAGAGACCCAGTACTTC. This codes for CASDGGETQYF. The full variable domain, in which reference TRBV19 and TRBJ2-5 provide the parts outside the CDR3, is DGGITQSPKYLFRKEGQNVTLSCEQNLNHDAMYWYRQDPGQGLRLIYYSQIVNDFQKGDIAEGYSVSREKKESFPLTVTSAQKNPTAFYLCASDGGETQYFGPGTRLLVL.

The chain recombines TRBV3-1 with TRBJ2-5; 7 positions match TRBD2. Germline assignment: CDR1 LGHDT and CDR2 YNNKEL (reference sequence). The CDR3 length is 14 residues. The J segment lost 2 bases and the V segment lost 4 bases, leaving 4 bases of the junction unmatched. The CDR3 nucleotides read TGTGCCAGCAGCCCAAATAGCGGGCAAGAGACCCAGTACTTC. Its protein product is CASSPNSGQETQYF.

This clonotype has a count of ten or more. V usage is TRBV28 and J usage is TRBJ2-7; unclear D gene. Germline V gene data show CDR1 as MDHEN and CDR2 as SYDVKM. This CDR3 contains 12 residues. V was clipped by 3 bases and J by 7 bases, with 10 bases between them. CDR3: CASSFRSNEQYF. CDR3 in DNA: TGTGCCAGCAGTTTTAGATCTAATGAGCAGTACTTC.

This clonotype appeared many times. The CDR3 DNA reads TGTGCCAGCATACCCGGGACAGCCTACAATGAGCAGTTCTTC. It yields the protein CASIPGTAYNEQFF. This rearrangement joins TRBV6-1 to TRBJ2-1; 7 bases are shared with TRBD1. The CDR3 runs 14 residues. With 7 bases clipped from V and 2 bases from J, the junction kept 5 bases outside the gene matches. Germline-derived CDR1 and CDR2 are MNHNS and SASEGT.

Concerning this clonotype: It may be a read error: a sequence one base away is much more abundant. The rearrangement links TRBV5-1 to TRBJ2-2; possibly TRBD2 for D (5 bases). Per the germline V gene, CDR1 is SGHRS and CDR2 is YFSETQ. The CDR3 sequence is 16 residues long. CDR3 loop: CASSLAVSFGTGEPFF. For the CDR3, the DNA is TGCGCCAGCAGCTTGGCCGTCTCCTTTGGAACCGGGGAGCCGTTTTTT.

J is TRBJ1-2 and V is TRBV6-1; D not certain. Germline assignment: CDR1 MNHNS and CDR2 SASEGT. Deletions cut 6 bases from V and 4 bases from J, with 12 bases between. The CDR3 is 13 amino acids. CDR3 region: CASRQQDLYGYTF. The CDR3 DNA follows: TGTGCCAGCAGGCAGCAGGACCTCTATGGCTACACCTTC.

This clonotype was seen a handful of times. This chain connects TRBV6-1 to TRBJ1-1; D possibly corresponds to TRBD1 (5 bases). The CDR3 is made up of 13 amino acids. The V gene lost 6 bases and the J gene lost 2 bases, with 10 bases spanning the gap. CDR1 and CDR2 (germline): MNHNS, SASEGT. The DNA of the CDR3 is TGTGCCAGCAGAAACAGGATCAACACTGAAGCTTTCTTT. Encoded protein: CASRNRINTEAFF.

This clonotype was recorded many times. The junction shows a germline mismatch at one end, possibly a read error. This chain links TRBV28 with TRBJ2-7, with TRBD2 matching over 7 bases. The CDR3 totals 11 residues. CDR1 MDHEN and CDR2 SYDVKM come from the germline V gene. CDR3 in amino acids: CASSLSSGASF. In nucleotides, the CDR3 is TGTGCCAGCAGCCTTTCGAGCGGGGCCTCCTTC.

Notes on this clonotype: One base away lies a much larger clone, so this may be a sequencing read error. A read error is likely, as this CDR3 ends without the conserved phenylalanine or tryptophan. The V gene is TRBV9, the J gene TRBJ1-5, with a possible D match to TRBD1 (6 bases). CDR3 size: 13 residues. Trimming took 4 bases from V and 5 from J, leaving 10 bases between them. Germline-derived CDR1 and CDR2 are SGDLS and YYNGEE. The CDR3 here is CASSRDIDQPQHV. Written as DNA, the CDR3 is TGTGCCAGCAGCAGGGACATTGATCAGCCCCAGCATGTT.

This clonotype appeared many times. The V call is TRBV12-3 or TRBV12-4, the J call TRBJ1-5; D is perhaps TRBD1 (6 bases). This CDR3 has 17 amino acids. Trimming took off 2 bases at V and 0 bases at J, with 14 bases between the two ends. The CDR3 loop reads CASSLKVGAGSNQPQHF. DNA for the CDR3: TGTGCCAGCAGTTTAAAGGTGGGGGCAGGTAGCAATCAGCCCCAGCATTTT.

This clonotype has ten or more counts. Here the CDR3 DNA reads TGTGCCAGCAGCTGGACAGGGGATGGAGGCTACACCTTC. It encodes CASSWTGDGGYTF. V gene TRBV11-3 combines with J gene TRBJ1-2; TRBD1 matches 9 bases. The ends lost 4 bases at V and 8 bases at J; junction bases unmatched: 5. This CDR3 region has 13 residues. Germline CDR1 SGHNT, CDR2 YENEEA.

Many counts were recorded for this clonotype. The rearrangement joins TRBV28 to TRBJ2-5; tentatively, D is TRBD1 or TRBD2 (5 bases each). This CDR3 has 16 residues. Per germline, CDR1 MDHEN and CDR2 SYDVKM. V lost 10 bases to trimming and J lost 1 base, with 22 bases between them. CDR3 protein: CATRGGDPGTQETQYF. Here the CDR3 DNA reads TGTGCCACCCGTGGGGGTGACCCAGGGACCCAAGAGACCCAGTACTTC.

The V call is TRBV28, the J call TRBJ2-4; 9 positions agree with TRBD1. This CDR3 spans 15 amino acids. V shed 4 bases, J shed 8 bases, and the junction held 9 bases outside the gene matches. CDR1 MDHEN and CDR2 SYDVKM come from the germline V gene. The CDR3 nucleotides read TGTGCCAGCAGTTCCCCGGGACAGGGAGGGTACATTCAGTACTTC. Protein sequence: CASSSPGQGGYIQYF. The full variable domain, in which reference TRBV28 and TRBJ2-4 provide the parts outside the CDR3, is DVKVTQSSRYLVKRTGEKVFLECVQDMDHENMFWYRQDPGLGLRLIYFSYDVKMKEKGDIPEGYSVSREKKERFSLILESASTNQTSMYLCASSSPGQGGYIQYFGAGTRLSVL.

This clonotype was detected many times. The chain recombines TRBV28 with TRBJ2-5; 8 bases are shared with TRBD2. CDR3 length: 14 residues. V lost 3 bases to trimming and J lost 5 bases; unmatched junction nucleotides: 5. Looked up from germline, CDR1 is MDHEN and CDR2 is SYDVKM. The DNA of the CDR3 is TGTGCCAGCAGTTTCCCCGGGACTAGTGAGACCCAGTACTTC. It is translated as CASSFPGTSETQYF.

In its sample, this clonotype was seen many times. The CDR3 reads CASSAQPITSDEQYF. The CDR3 DNA follows: TGTGCCAGCAGCGCCCAACCAATAACGTCAGACGAGCAGTACTTC. The rearrangement uses TRBV7-9 and TRBJ2-7; D is unclear. Germline CDR1 reads SEHNR; CDR2 reads FQNEAQ (reference sequence). The CDR3 runs to 15 residues. With 5 bases removed from V and 5 bases from J, the gap between germline ends came to 19 bases.

This clonotype turned up a few times. This sequence joins TRBV18 and TRBJ2-2; D might be TRBD1 (5 bases). The V end lost 0 bases, the J end lost 5 bases, and 13 bases lay between the germline ends. Per the germline V gene, CDR1 is KGHSH and CDR2 is LQKENI. The CDR3 covers 16 residues. The chain's CDR3 is CASSPPATGETGELFF. CDR3 coding DNA: TGTGCCAGCTCACCACCGGCAACAGGCGAGACCGGGGAGCTGTTTTTT.